The 22 T cell receptor beta chains given below trace back to one sample, sequenced in a study of cytomegalovirus exposure and HLA in healthy donors. Primers: 60 Vbeta forward and 13 Jbeta reverse. Profiling relied on immunoSEQ multiplex PCR, and the TCRdb table lists in-frame clones only, not all of them. The sample's table shows roughly 51,000 clones. Sequenced input: PBMCs. The source is a woman aged 50 to 65 in good health and CMV-seropositive.

V usage is TRBV2 and J usage is TRBJ2-1, with 7 bases identical to TRBD1. The V and J ends lost 6 bases and 6 bases, in that order; junction bases with no gene match: 8. The CDR3 has 14 amino acids. Per germline, CDR1 SNHLY and CDR2 FYNNEI. The CDR3 nucleotides are TGTGCCAGCAGACCCGGGACAGATTTCAATGAGCAGTTCTTC. Amino acids: CASRPGTDFNEQFF.

The V gene is TRBV2, the J gene TRBJ1-2; 10 bases map to TRBD1. CDR1 and CDR2 (germline): SNHLY, FYNNEI. The length of the CDR3 is 15 residues. V trimming: 5 bases; J trimming: 7 bases; junction bases outside the gene matches: 10. The chain's CDR3 is CASSQTRDRGFGYTF. The DNA of the CDR3 is TGTGCCAGCAGTCAGACCCGGGACAGGGGTTTTGGCTACACCTTC.

CDR3 coding DNA: TGTGCCAGCAACCCGAGGTCTGGAAACACCATATATTTT. It encodes CASNPRSGNTIYF. This chain joins TRBV9 and TRBJ1-3; D is ambiguous. The CDR3 spans 13 residues. The germline V gene encodes CDR1 SGDLS and CDR2 YYNGEE. V was pared by 6 bases and J by 1 base, with 8 bases between.

This chain links TRBV7-9 with TRBJ2-4; D possibly corresponds to TRBD2 (5 bases). The V gene's germline CDR1 is SEHNR and CDR2 FQNEAQ (reference sequence). V dropped 3 bases and J dropped 5 bases, with 14 bases sitting between them. The CDR3 extends over 15 amino acids. This CDR3 is CASSFSGSSQNIQYF. In DNA, the CDR3 is TGTGCCAGCAGCTTCTCCGGGTCTAGCCAAAACATTCAGTACTTC.

The chain recombines TRBV2 with TRBJ1-1, with a possible D match to TRBD1 (6 bases). Trimming took off 6 bases at V and 5 bases at J, with 16 bases between the two ends. Germline V gene data show CDR1 as SNHLY and CDR2 as FYNNEI. This CDR3 has 14 residues. CDR3 sequence reads: CASRGYGGGTEAFF. DNA for the CDR3: TGTGCCAGCAGGGGGTATGGGGGCGGAACTGAAGCTTTCTTT.

This rearrangement joins TRBV9 to TRBJ2-7, with unresolved D. The V and J ends lost 5 bases and 2 bases respectively, with 11 bases between them. The germline V gene encodes CDR1 SGDLS and CDR2 YYNGEE. The CDR3 has 13 amino acids. CDR3 region: CASSPVNAYEQYF. In DNA form, the CDR3 reads TGTGCCAGCAGTCCGGTCAACGCCTACGAGCAGTACTTC.

The V and J genes are TRBV14 and TRBJ2-2; no clear D gene. This CDR3 comprises 14 residues. The germline gives CDR1 SGHDN, CDR2 FVKESK. Trimming left V 3 bases short and J 2 bases short, with 7 bases between. CDR3 sequence reads: CASSQSHNTGELFF. DNA for the CDR3: TGTGCCAGCAGCCAGTCACATAACACCGGGGAGCTGTTTTTT.

The chain employs TRBV7-3 and TRBJ2-2; 8 bases are shared with TRBD1. This CDR3 contains 15 residues. V lost 3 bases to trimming and J lost 0 bases; unmatched junction nucleotides: 0. In germline, CDR1 is SGHTA, CDR2 FQGTGA. The CDR3 coding sequence is TGTGCCAGCAGCTTGACAGGGGCGAACACCGGGGAGCTGTTTTTT. Translating gives CASSLTGANTGELFF.

The CDR3 DNA is TGTGCCAGCAGTCAGGACAGGGGCGAGCAGTACTTC. It specifies CASSQDRGEQYF. The V and J genes are TRBV27 and TRBJ2-7; 9 positions agree with TRBD1. J lost 6 bases, V lost 5 bases, and 2 bases had no gene match. The CDR3 is made up of 12 amino acids. Germline CDR1 and CDR2: MNHEY and SMNVEV (reference sequence).

The chain joins TRBV7-9 to TRBJ1-2; 8 nucleotides match TRBD1. V shed 5 bases and J 4 bases; nucleotides not matched to a gene: 12. This CDR3 has 16 residues. CDR1 and CDR2 from the germline V gene are SEHNR and FQNEAQ (reference sequence). For the CDR3, the DNA is TGTGCCAGCAGCCCCCCCCCGGGACAGGCCTTCTATGGCTACACCTTC. It specifies CASSPPPGQAFYGYTF. Drawing the rest from reference TRBV7-9 and TRBJ1-2, the complete variable domain is DTGVSQNPRHKITKRGQNVTFRCDPISEHNRLYWYRQTLGQGPEFLTYFQNEAQLEKSRLLSDRFSAERPKGSFSTLEIQRTEQGDSAMYLCASSPPPGQAFYGYTFGSGTRLTVV.

CDR3 nucleotides: TGTGCCAGCAGTTTAATGGGACAGGGGAAAGCCGAGACCCAGTACTTC. It specifies CASSLMGQGKAETQYF. The gene calls are TRBV28 and TRBJ2-5; 10 positions agree with TRBD1. This CDR3 region has 16 residues. The J segment lost 5 bases and the V segment lost 2 bases, leaving 8 bases of the junction unmatched. The germline V gene has CDR1 MDHEN and CDR2 SYDVKM.

The chain links TRBV13 to TRBJ2-5; D might be TRBD2 (6 bases). V dropped 4 bases and J dropped 3 bases, with 9 bases sitting between them. This CDR3 has 13 amino acids. Per the germline V gene, CDR1 is PRHDT and CDR2 is FYEKMQ (reference sequence). In DNA, the CDR3 is TGTGCCAGCAGCTCACAGCGGGAAGAGACCCAGTACTTC. It is translated as CASSSQREETQYF. Supplemented by reference TRBV13 and TRBJ2-5, the full variable domain reads AAGVIQSPRHLIKEKRETATLKCYPIPRHDTVYWYQQGPGQDPQFLISFYEKMQSDKGSIPDRFSAQQFSDYHSELNMSSLELGDSALYFCASSSQREETQYFGPGTRLLVL.

This chain links TRBV2 with TRBJ2-7, with TRBD2 matching 9 bases. Germline V gene data show CDR1 as SNHLY and CDR2 as FYNNEI. J was trimmed by 2 bases and V by 6 bases; bases with no gene match: 5. There are 14 residues in the CDR3. The CDR3, as DNA: TGTGCCAGCAGCTGGACTAGCGCTACCTACGAGCAGTACTTC. Translating gives CASSWTSATYEQYF.

The gene calls are TRBV5-1 and TRBJ2-7; 9 nucleotides match TRBD1. Trimming took 0 bases from V and 5 from J; bases not matched to a gene: 6. Germline loops: CDR1 SGHRS, CDR2 YFSETQ. CDR3 length: 15 amino acids. This chain's CDR3 is CASSLEGQGLDEQYF. The CDR3 DNA reads TGCGCCAGCAGCTTGGAAGGACAGGGGCTGGACGAGCAGTACTTC.

The chain joins TRBV14 to TRBJ2-1; D perhaps matches TRBD1 (5 bases). The germline V and J ends were trimmed by 5 bases and 6 bases, with 11 bases remaining between them. The CDR3 is 13 residues long. The germline CDR1 and CDR2 sequences are SGHDN and FVKESK. The CDR3 sequence: CASSFTQVNEQFF. The CDR3 region has the DNA TGTGCCAGCAGCTTTACACAGGTCAATGAGCAGTTCTTC.

V usage is TRBV15 and J usage is TRBJ2-5; D remains unclear. Germline V gene data show CDR1 as LNHNV and CDR2 as YYDKDF (reference sequence). This CDR3 is built from 12 residues. Trimming left V 6 bases short and J 4 bases short, with 9 bases between. The CDR3 DNA is TGTGCCACCAGAGAGAGAGGAGAGACCCAGTACTTC. Translating it yields CATRERGETQYF. Variable domain in full (rest from reference TRBV15 and TRBJ2-5): DAMVIQNPRYQVTQFGKPVTLSCSQTLNHNVMYWYQQKSSQAPKLLFHYYDKDFNNEADTPDNFQSRRPNTSFCFLDIRSPGLGDTAMYLCATRERGETQYFGPGTRLLVL.

The chain employs TRBV15 and TRBJ1-2; 7 bases agree with TRBD1. The length of the CDR3 is 15 residues. Germline lookup yields CDR1 LNHNV and CDR2 YYDKDF (reference sequence). Trimming cost V 3 bases and J 7 bases; bases outside gene matches: 11. This chain's CDR3 is CATSRDTGAGGGYTF. The CDR3 DNA follows: TGTGCCACCAGCAGGGATACAGGGGCCGGGGGTGGCTACACCTTC.

The CDR3 nucleotides are TGCGCCAGCAGCCAGAGTGGACAGATTGGGGAGCAGTACTTC. It specifies CASSQSGQIGEQYF. The chain recombines TRBV5-1 with TRBJ2-7, with D possibly being TRBD1 (6 bases). This CDR3 region has 14 residues. V was trimmed by 4 bases and J by 7 bases, leaving 18 bases between them. The germline gives CDR1 SGHRS, CDR2 YFSETQ.

CDR3 coding DNA: TGCGCCAGCAGCCAAGGGTGGGGGGAGACGAACACTGAAGCTTTCTTT. The encoded protein is CASSQGWGETNTEAFF. The gene calls are TRBV4-1 and TRBJ1-1; possible D gene TRBD1, 5 bases. Germline CDR1 and CDR2: MGHRA and YSYEKL. V lost 1 base to trimming and J lost 1 base, with 13 bases between them. The CDR3 covers 16 residues.

The chain is built from TRBV7-6 and TRBJ2-5, with D possibly TRBD2 on 5 matching bases. This CDR3 is 15 amino acids long. Per the germline V gene, CDR1 is SGHVS and CDR2 is FNYEAQ. With 5 bases removed from V and 5 bases from J, the gap between germline ends came to 18 bases. The CDR3 nucleotides are TGTGCCAGCAGCCTGGCCCCCTCCTCGGGGGAGACCCAGTACTTC. The encoded protein is CASSLAPSSGETQYF. Looking up the rest from reference TRBV7-6 and TRBJ2-5 gives the full variable domain: GAGVSQSPRYKVTKRGQDVALRCDPISGHVSLYWYRQALGQGPEFLTYFNYEAQQDKSGLPNDRFSAERPEGSISTLTIQRTEQRDSAMYRCASSLAPSSGETQYFGPGTRLLVL.

The chain recombines TRBV2 with TRBJ2-7, with 8 positions matching TRBD1. Germline CDR1 is SNHLY and CDR2 is FYNNEI. The V segment lost 7 bases and the J segment 3 bases; nucleotides outside the gene matches: 8. The CDR3 has 14 amino acids. The CDR3 coding sequence is TGTGCCAGCAAATACGGGACAGGCGACTACGAGCAGTACTTC. Its translation is CASKYGTGDYEQYF.

The chain links TRBV4-1 to TRBJ2-7; 15 bases line up with TRBD2. J gave up 4 bases and V 4 bases, and 5 bases lay outside the gene matches. In germline, CDR1 is MGHRA, CDR2 YSYEKL. CDR3 length: 16 residues. CDR3 in amino acids: CASSRGLAGGMYEQYF. CDR3 nucleotide sequence: TGCGCCAGCAGCCGGGGACTAGCGGGAGGAATGTACGAGCAGTACTTC.